The rows below give T cell receptor beta chains drawn from one sample of a study of T-cell memory formation after mild COVID-19. TCRdb reanalysed the 5' RACE reads using MiXCR and keeps one entry per CDR3 protein. The table includes 250,000 or so distinct CDR3 sequences, 9.4% detected once. The sample was PBMCs or a T cell subset sorted from them (not recorded which). The receptors originated from a man in his late teens or twenties who had mild COVID-19 (a few samples of this study predate the infection). Cell type and time point are not known. Both conserved end residues are part of each CDR3. The order of the fields is CDR3 DNA, CDR3 protein, J gene, V gene, clone size, D gene. D genes are given only for firm matches. Not every row has a clone size; where given, it reads once, few, many or a size class.

CDR3 DNA: TGTGCCAGCAGATCGGGGACTAGCGGGGGGGTGACCAAAAACATTCAGTACTTC
CDR3 protein: CASRSGTSGGVTKNIQYF
J gene: TRBJ2-4
V gene: TRBV6-6
clone size: few
D gene: TRBD2

CDR3 DNA: TGTGCCACCAAGGACAGCCCAAGCACAGATACGCAGTATTTT
CDR3 protein: CATKDSPSTDTQYF
J gene: TRBJ2-3
V gene: TRBV6-4
clone size: -
D gene: -

CDR3 DNA: TGTGCCAGCAGCTTAGGTGACCAAACCGGAGAGACCCAGTACTTC
CDR3 protein: CASSLGDQTGETQYF
J gene: TRBJ2-5
V gene: TRBV7-9
clone size: few
D gene: -

CDR3 DNA: TGTGCCAGCAGCCCGGTCCAGAGGATAGCGGGGGGAACAGATACGCAGTATTTT
CDR3 protein: CASSPVQRIAGGTDTQYF
J gene: TRBJ2-3
V gene: TRBV6-6
clone size: few
D gene: TRBD2

CDR3 DNA: TGTGCCAGCAGCTTACCCAGGGGTCTCGACACAGATACGCAGTATTTT
CDR3 protein: CASSLPRGLDTDTQYF
J gene: TRBJ2-3
V gene: TRBV7-9
clone size: few
D gene: -

CDR3 DNA: TGCGCCAGCAGCCGGAAGGACGACGTATCCCTCCACTTT
CDR3 protein: CASSRKDDVSLHF
J gene: TRBJ1-6
V gene: TRBV4-3
clone size: few
D gene: -

CDR3 DNA: TGTGCCACCAGTGACCCCACACAGGGGGGGTTAGGCACAGATACGCAGTATTTT
CDR3 protein: CATSDPTQGGLGTDTQYF
J gene: TRBJ2-3
V gene: TRBV24-1
clone size: -
D gene: -

CDR3 DNA: TGTGCCAGCAGCCCGGGACGGATTGGAGGGGGCTACACCTTC
CDR3 protein: CASSPGRIGGGYTF
J gene: TRBJ1-2
V gene: TRBV5-5
clone size: few
D gene: -

CDR3 DNA: TGTGCCAGCAGTTGGACAGGGGTAAAGAACACTGAAGCTTTCTTT
CDR3 protein: CASSWTGVKNTEAFF
J gene: TRBJ1-1
V gene: TRBV12-3/TRBV12-4
clone size: -
D gene: TRBD1

CDR3 DNA: TGCGCCAGCAGCCATTGGGCCAGGGAACCCTCCTACGAGCAGTACTTC
CDR3 protein: CASSHWAREPSYEQYF
J gene: TRBJ2-7
V gene: TRBV4-3
clone size: -
D gene: -

CDR3 DNA: TGCGCCAGCAGCACGACTCGACCGAACACCGGGGAGCTGTTTTTT
CDR3 protein: CASSTTRPNTGELFF
J gene: TRBJ2-2
V gene: TRBV5-1
clone size: few
D gene: -

CDR3 DNA: TGCGCCAGCAGCCCCGAGACAGGGAGCTCTGGGGCCAACGTCCTGACTTTC
CDR3 protein: CASSPETGSSGANVLTF
J gene: TRBJ2-6
V gene: TRBV4-3
clone size: -
D gene: TRBD1

CDR3 DNA: TGTGCCAGTTTAGGGGGGCCCCCAGATACGCAGTATTTT
CDR3 protein: CASLGGPPDTQYF
J gene: TRBJ2-3
V gene: TRBV25-1
clone size: few
D gene: -

CDR3 DNA: TGTGCCAGCACTAGCCCTAGCTCCTACAATGAGCAGTTCTTC
CDR3 protein: CASTSPSSYNEQFF
J gene: TRBJ2-1
V gene: TRBV6-2/TRBV6-3
clone size: few
D gene: -

CDR3 DNA: TGTGCCACCAGTGATTTACAGGGTGTGGAGCTGTTTTTT
CDR3 protein: CATSDLQGVELFF
J gene: TRBJ2-2
V gene: TRBV24-1
clone size: many
D gene: -

CDR3 DNA: TGTGCCAGCAGCGTAGCCGGACAGGGGGACTATGGCTACACCTTC
CDR3 protein: CASSVAGQGDYGYTF
J gene: TRBJ1-2
V gene: TRBV9
clone size: few
D gene: TRBD1

CDR3 DNA: TGCGCCAGCAGCTTGGAAGGACCCCAGTTCTTC
CDR3 protein: CASSLEGPQFF
J gene: TRBJ2-1
V gene: TRBV5-1
clone size: many
D gene: -

CDR3 DNA: TGTGCCAGCAGTCCAAGAGTCGTGGGGGATCAAAGGGAGCTGTTTTTT
CDR3 protein: CASSPRVVGDQRELFF
J gene: TRBJ2-2
V gene: TRBV12-3/TRBV12-4
clone size: many
D gene: -

CDR3 DNA: TGTGCCACCAGTGACCCTCGGCTGGCGGGGGATCAGCCCCAGCATTTT
CDR3 protein: CATSDPRLAGDQPQHF
J gene: TRBJ1-5
V gene: TRBV24-1
clone size: -
D gene: -

CDR3 DNA: TGTGCCAGCAGCCAGAACCGGGATTATCATGAGCAGTTCTTC
CDR3 protein: CASSQNRDYHEQFF
J gene: TRBJ2-1
V gene: TRBV7-2
clone size: few
D gene: -

CDR3 DNA: TGTGCCAGTAGTATAGGGGACGGGTACCAAGAGACCCAGTACTTC
CDR3 protein: CASSIGDGYQETQYF
J gene: TRBJ2-5
V gene: TRBV19
clone size: many
D gene: -

CDR3 DNA: TGTGCCAGCAGCCCGATCCCCCGGGAGACCCAGTACTTC
CDR3 protein: CASSPIPRETQYF
J gene: TRBJ2-5
V gene: TRBV7-9
clone size: many
D gene: -

CDR3 DNA: TGTGCCAGCAGCTTAGCGGGACACCTCGGGGAGACCCAGTACTTC
CDR3 protein: CASSLAGHLGETQYF
J gene: TRBJ2-5
V gene: TRBV7-9
clone size: many
D gene: -

CDR3 DNA: TGCGCCAGCAGCTTGGAGCTAGCGGGGGGCCCGACTAGCACAGATACGCAGTATTTT
CDR3 protein: CASSLELAGGPTSTDTQYF
J gene: TRBJ2-3
V gene: TRBV5-1
clone size: few
D gene: TRBD2

CDR3 DNA: TGTGCCAGCAGTACCGGGACGGCCGGGGAGCTGTTTTTT
CDR3 protein: CASSTGTAGELFF
J gene: TRBJ2-2
V gene: TRBV6-2/TRBV6-3
clone size: few
D gene: -

CDR3 DNA: TGTGCCAGCAGCTTAGGAGCCATTGGGGGTCGCGAAAAACTGTTTTTT
CDR3 protein: CASSLGAIGGREKLFF
J gene: TRBJ1-4
V gene: TRBV7-9
clone size: -
D gene: -

CDR3 DNA: TGTGCCAGCAGTCACAGGTCCCGTGCCTACGAGCAGTACTTC
CDR3 protein: CASSHRSRAYEQYF
J gene: TRBJ2-7
V gene: TRBV12-3/TRBV12-4
clone size: few
D gene: -

CDR3 DNA: TGTGCCAGCAGCCAGCAGGGGGGATATGGCTACACCTTC
CDR3 protein: CASSQQGGYGYTF
J gene: TRBJ1-2
V gene: TRBV3-1
clone size: few
D gene: TRBD1

CDR3 DNA: TGCAGTGCTCGAACCGGCGGGACAGGGACCGGGGAGCTGTTTTTT
CDR3 protein: CSARTGGTGTGELFF
J gene: TRBJ2-2
V gene: TRBV20-1
clone size: few
D gene: TRBD1

CDR3 DNA: TGTGCCAGCAGTGACGGGACTAGCGGGGCAGATACGCAGTATTTT
CDR3 protein: CASSDGTSGADTQYF
J gene: TRBJ2-3
V gene: TRBV6-4
clone size: -
D gene: TRBD2

CDR3 DNA: TGTGCCAGCAGCCTGAGGACTAGCGGGGGGTTGACAGATACGCAGTATTTT
CDR3 protein: CASSLRTSGGLTDTQYF
J gene: TRBJ2-3
V gene: TRBV11-2
clone size: few
D gene: TRBD2

CDR3 DNA: TGTGCCAGCAGCCAAGACCCGGGACAGGACGTATCCAATTTT
CDR3 protein: CASSQDPGQDVSNF
J gene: TRBJ1-4
V gene: TRBV4-2
clone size: -
D gene: TRBD1

CDR3 DNA: TGTGCCAGCAGTTACGCAGACAGGTTCGGAGATACGCAGTATTTT
CDR3 protein: CASSYADRFGDTQYF
J gene: TRBJ2-3
V gene: TRBV6-2/TRBV6-3
clone size: -
D gene: -

CDR3 DNA: TGTGCCAGCAGGAGACAGGGTGGCGAGACCCAGTACTTC
CDR3 protein: CASRRQGGETQYF
J gene: TRBJ2-5
V gene: TRBV12-3/TRBV12-4
clone size: many
D gene: TRBD1

CDR3 DNA: TGTGCCAGCAGCTTACGACTAAGCACAGATACGCAGTATTTT
CDR3 protein: CASSLRLSTDTQYF
J gene: TRBJ2-3
V gene: TRBV7-3
clone size: many
D gene: -

CDR3 DNA: TGCGCCAGCAGCTTCGGGGGGCCGCGGAACACTGAAGCTTTCTTT
CDR3 protein: CASSFGGPRNTEAFF
J gene: TRBJ1-1
V gene: TRBV5-1
clone size: many
D gene: -

CDR3 DNA: TGTGCCAGCAGTGAATCCGGGGGCTACACTGAAGCTTTCTTT
CDR3 protein: CASSESGGYTEAFF
J gene: TRBJ1-1
V gene: TRBV2
clone size: -
D gene: -

CDR3 DNA: TGTGCCAGCAGCTATAGCGGGGAAGGCTACACCTTC
CDR3 protein: CASSYSGEGYTF
J gene: TRBJ1-2
V gene: TRBV7-9
clone size: -
D gene: -

CDR3 DNA: TGTGCCAGCAGTGAAGAACTAGATGGCAATGAGCAGTTCTTC
CDR3 protein: CASSEELDGNEQFF
J gene: TRBJ2-1
V gene: TRBV2
clone size: few
D gene: -

CDR3 DNA: TGTGCCATCAGTGAGTCGAGCCGGGGGGGCATTAATGAGCAGTTCTTC
CDR3 protein: CAISESSRGGINEQFF
J gene: TRBJ2-1
V gene: TRBV10-3
clone size: -
D gene: TRBD2

CDR3 DNA: TGTGCCAGCAGCTTAGGCCGGGGGAGCTATGGCTACACCTTC
CDR3 protein: CASSLGRGSYGYTF
J gene: TRBJ1-2
V gene: TRBV13
clone size: -
D gene: -

CDR3 DNA: TGTGCCAGCAGTCAACAATTGGGAGGAAACACCATATATTTT
CDR3 protein: CASSQQLGGNTIYF
J gene: TRBJ1-3
V gene: TRBV12-3/TRBV12-4
clone size: few
D gene: -

CDR3 DNA: TGCAGTGCTAGGTCGGGGCAGCAAGAGACCCAGTACTTC
CDR3 protein: CSARSGQQETQYF
J gene: TRBJ2-5
V gene: TRBV20-1
clone size: few
D gene: -

CDR3 DNA: TGCGCCAGCAGCCAGGTAGCGGGGGGGCCGGCCAATGAGCAGTTCTTC
CDR3 protein: CASSQVAGGPANEQFF
J gene: TRBJ2-1
V gene: TRBV4-3
clone size: -
D gene: TRBD2

CDR3 DNA: TGCGCCAGCAGCCCCGGCCTACATGGCACAGATACGCAGTATTTT
CDR3 protein: CASSPGLHGTDTQYF
J gene: TRBJ2-3
V gene: TRBV4-3
clone size: few
D gene: -

CDR3 DNA: TGCAGCGTGCGATACGGGTCAACTAATGAAAAACTGTTTTTT
CDR3 protein: CSVRYGSTNEKLFF
J gene: TRBJ1-4
V gene: TRBV29-1
clone size: -
D gene: -

CDR3 DNA: TGCGCCAGCACCGCACAGGGGGCGGATGAGCAGTTCTTC
CDR3 protein: CASTAQGADEQFF
J gene: TRBJ2-1
V gene: TRBV5-1
clone size: few
D gene: TRBD1

CDR3 DNA: TGTGCCAGCAGTTACGTGGACGGCATGAACACTGAAGCTTTCTTT
CDR3 protein: CASSYVDGMNTEAFF
J gene: TRBJ1-1
V gene: TRBV6-5
clone size: -
D gene: -

CDR3 DNA: TGCAGTGCTAGAATGAGCCTAGGGAGGGGTGAAGCTTTCTTT
CDR3 protein: CSARMSLGRGEAFF
J gene: TRBJ1-1
V gene: TRBV20-1
clone size: few
D gene: -

CDR3 DNA: TGTGCCAGCAGCTTTGGATGGAGCCGCTCCTACGAGCAGTACTTC
CDR3 protein: CASSFGWSRSYEQYF
J gene: TRBJ2-7
V gene: TRBV7-2
clone size: -
D gene: -

CDR3 DNA: TGTGCCAGCAGTGCCGGGACTAGCGGGGAGTATACGCAGTATTTT
CDR3 protein: CASSAGTSGEYTQYF
J gene: TRBJ2-3
V gene: TRBV6-5
clone size: -
D gene: TRBD2

CDR3 DNA: TGCGCCAGCAGCTTTACTAGCGGGGGCACAGATACGCAGTATTTT
CDR3 protein: CASSFTSGGTDTQYF
J gene: TRBJ2-3
V gene: TRBV5-1
clone size: many
D gene: TRBD2